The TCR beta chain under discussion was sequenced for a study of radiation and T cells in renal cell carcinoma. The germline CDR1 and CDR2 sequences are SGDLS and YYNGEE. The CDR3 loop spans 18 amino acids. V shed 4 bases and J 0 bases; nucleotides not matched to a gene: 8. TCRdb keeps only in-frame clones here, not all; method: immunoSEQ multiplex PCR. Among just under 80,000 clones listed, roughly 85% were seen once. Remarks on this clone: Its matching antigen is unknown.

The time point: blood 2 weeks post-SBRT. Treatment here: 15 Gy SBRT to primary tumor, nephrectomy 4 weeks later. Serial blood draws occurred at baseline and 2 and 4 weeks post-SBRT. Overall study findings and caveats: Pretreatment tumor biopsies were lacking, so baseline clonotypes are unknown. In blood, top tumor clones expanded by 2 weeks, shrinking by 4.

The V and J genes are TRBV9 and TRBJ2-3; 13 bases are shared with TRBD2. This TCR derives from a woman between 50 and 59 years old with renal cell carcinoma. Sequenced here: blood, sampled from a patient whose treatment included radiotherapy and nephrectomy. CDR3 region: CASSTRTSGGTSTDTQYF. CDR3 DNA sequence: TGTGCCAGCAGCACCCGGACTAGCGGGGGCACTAGCACAGATACGCAGTATTTT.